These T cell receptor beta chains were read from a single sample in a study of CXCR3-negative and CXCR3-positive naive CD8 T cells. TCRdb re-called the 5' RACE reads; one entry per CDR3 protein, DNA not given. This sample contains roughly 65,000 distinct CDR3 sequences. The sample taken for sequencing was naive CXCR3+ CD8+ T cells from blood. The receptors were sampled from a human donor in good health. Some clones in this sample may be carry-over from other donors' samples. CDR3s include the opening cysteine and the closing phenylalanine or tryptophan.

>TRBJ1-1|TRBV29-1
CSVEEWSGAGGTEAFF
>TRBJ2-7|TRBV6-6
CASSKLAGGDYEQYF
>TRBJ2-1|TRBV7-2
CASLAGGLHEQFF
>TRBJ2-3|TRBV4-1
CASRGPNTDTQYF
>TRBJ2-1|TRBV5-5
CASSHVPGQGMEGEQFF
>TRBJ1-3|TRBV29-1
CSVVRDRDRSSSGNTIYF
>TRBJ2-6|TRBV4-2
CASSPTRGTGANVLTF
>TRBJ1-2|TRBV7-9
CTSSLEFAAGADGYTF
>TRBJ2-2|TRBV5-1
CASSWVTTGELFF
>TRBJ2-1|TRBV5-1
CASSHLGTVKIDNEQFF
>TRBJ1-2|TRBV7-6
CASSPNPGQYYGYTF
>TRBJ2-7|TRBV5-6
CASSLVAGGPSYEQYF
>TRBJ2-7|TRBV12-3/TRBV12-4
CASSSGTAYEQYF
>TRBJ2-7|TRBV29-1
CSVGTPSRDRAVYEQYF
>TRBJ2-3|TRBV19
CASSIEPLAGASTDTQYF
>TRBJ2-4|TRBV27
CASSLGLAADIQYF
>TRBJ2-1|TRBV12-3/TRBV12-4
CASSFGVNNEQFF
>TRBJ2-1|TRBV7-2
CASSLGDRGLYEQFF
>TRBJ2-2|TRBV12-3/TRBV12-4
CASSLVDRLRELFF
>TRBJ1-3|TRBV27
CASSLRTPSSGNTIYF
>TRBJ2-2|TRBV7-6
CASSFRDSITGELFF
>TRBJ1-2|TRBV20-1
CSARDPTAQGYTF
>TRBJ2-7|TRBV18
CASSPPRGEGSYEQYF
>TRBJ1-1|TRBV12-5
CASGLWGTGANTEAFF
>TRBJ2-1|TRBV7-9
CASSLVRGAYSYNEQFF
>TRBJ2-1|TRBV20-1
CSAREARNEQFF
>TRBJ1-6|TRBV6-5
CASNANWDSPLHF
>TRBJ2-1|TRBV7-8
CASSFSGLAGSLYNEQFF
>TRBJ2-7|TRBV5-1
CAIDEQGRSYEQYF
>TRBJ2-7|TRBV12-3/TRBV12-4
CASKRAGGPFSYEQYF
>TRBJ2-1|TRBV7-6
CASSLGDRPYNEQFF
>TRBJ2-1|TRBV2
CASSGGQIQNEQFF
>TRBJ1-1|TRBV6-2/TRBV6-3
CASSIGNTEAFF
>TRBJ2-2|TRBV18
CASSPLRPGHGTGELFF
>TRBJ2-1|TRBV11-3
CASSPRDLPYNEQFF
>TRBJ2-7|TRBV6-5
CASSTSGGSPEEQYF
>TRBJ2-5|TRBV6-2/TRBV6-3
CASRAKGQKETQYF
>TRBJ2-1|TRBV7-2
CASSFGLAVPTINEQSF
>TRBJ2-7|TRBV12-3/TRBV12-4
CASSLGLAGGYYYEQYF
>TRBJ1-5|TRBV18
CASSPRSGTGVDQPQHF
>TRBJ2-3|TRBV29-1
CSVVSSVTSADTQYF
>TRBJ2-7|TRBV7-9
CASSLDPQGLHEQYF
>TRBJ1-5|TRBV19
CASLDRDSNQPQHF
>TRBJ2-7|TRBV3-1
CASSQYGQNYEQYF
>TRBJ2-2|TRBV4-3
CASSSRGYTGELFF
>TRBJ2-5|TRBV12-3/TRBV12-4
CASRGLAGGQQETQYF
>TRBJ2-7|TRBV5-1
CASSLGGFSYEQYF
>TRBJ2-3|TRBV29-1
CSVELGRARFDTQYF